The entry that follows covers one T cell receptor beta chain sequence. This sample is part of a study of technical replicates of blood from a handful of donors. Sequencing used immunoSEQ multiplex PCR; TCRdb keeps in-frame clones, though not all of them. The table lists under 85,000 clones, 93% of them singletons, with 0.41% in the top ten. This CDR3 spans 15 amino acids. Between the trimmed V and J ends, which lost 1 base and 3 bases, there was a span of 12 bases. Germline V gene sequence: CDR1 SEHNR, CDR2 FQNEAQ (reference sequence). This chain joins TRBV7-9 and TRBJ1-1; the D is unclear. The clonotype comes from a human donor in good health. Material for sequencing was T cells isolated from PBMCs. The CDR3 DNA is TGTGCCAGCAGCTTAGTTTATGGGGAGGACACTGAAGCTTTCTTT. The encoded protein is CASSLVYGEDTEAFF.